This TCR beta chain appears in the sequencing data of a study of CD8+ T cells in alopecia areata. The sequencing template was cDNA reverse transcribed from extracted RNA. The repertoire was sequenced with immunoSEQ multiplex PCR; TCRdb's copy has only in-frame clones and lacks some. The data hold some 170,000 clones, with 50% to 70% observed a single time. Deletions cut 3 bases from V and 1 base from J, with 12 bases between. This CDR3 has 14 amino acids. Germline V CDR1 and CDR2: SQVTM, ANQGSEA. This clone was observed a handful of times. Starting from PBMCs, sorting isolated CD4+ and CD8+ T cells. The gene calls are TRBV29-1 and TRBJ1-1; D might be TRBD1 (5 bases). The source is a human donor with alopecia areata. The input for sequencing was CD4+ T cells sorted from blood, taken at week 0. In DNA, the CDR3 is TGCAGCGTTGACTCTCTCGGGGGGAACACTGAAGCTTTCTTT. Translated: CSVDSLGGNTEAFF.